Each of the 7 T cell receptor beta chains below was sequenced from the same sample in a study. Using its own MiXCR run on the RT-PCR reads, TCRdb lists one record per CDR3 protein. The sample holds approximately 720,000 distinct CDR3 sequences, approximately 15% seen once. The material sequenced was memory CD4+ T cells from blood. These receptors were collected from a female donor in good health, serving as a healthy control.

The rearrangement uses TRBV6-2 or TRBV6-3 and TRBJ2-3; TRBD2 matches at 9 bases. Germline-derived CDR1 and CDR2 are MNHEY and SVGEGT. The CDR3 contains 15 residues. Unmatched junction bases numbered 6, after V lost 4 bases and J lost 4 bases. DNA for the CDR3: TGTGCCAGCAGTTCCGCGGGAGGGCCCCCAGATACGCAGTATTTT. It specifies CASSSAGGPPDTQYF.

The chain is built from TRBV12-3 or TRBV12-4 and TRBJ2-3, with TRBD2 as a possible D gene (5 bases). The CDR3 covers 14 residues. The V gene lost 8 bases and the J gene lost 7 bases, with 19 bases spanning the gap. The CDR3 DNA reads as TGTGCCAGCTCCCCATATACTAGTAAAAATACGCAGTATTTT. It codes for CASSPYTSKNTQYF.

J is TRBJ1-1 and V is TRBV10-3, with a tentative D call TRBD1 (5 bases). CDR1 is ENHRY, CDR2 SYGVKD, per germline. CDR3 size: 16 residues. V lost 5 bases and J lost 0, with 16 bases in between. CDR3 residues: CAISRPSGGVNTEAFF. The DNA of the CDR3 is TGTGCCATCAGTAGACCTTCGGGAGGGGTGAACACTGAAGCTTTCTTT.

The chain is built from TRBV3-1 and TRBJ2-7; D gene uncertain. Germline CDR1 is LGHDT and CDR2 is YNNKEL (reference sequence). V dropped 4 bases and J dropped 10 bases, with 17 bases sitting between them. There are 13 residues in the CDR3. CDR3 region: CASSRSEETPQYF. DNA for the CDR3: TGTGCCAGCAGCCGGTCCGAGGAGACTCCACAGTACTTC.

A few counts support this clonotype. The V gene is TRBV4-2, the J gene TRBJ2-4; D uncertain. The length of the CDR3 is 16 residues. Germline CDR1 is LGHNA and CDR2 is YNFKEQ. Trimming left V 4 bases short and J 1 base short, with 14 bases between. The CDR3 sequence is CASSLTAFWAKNIQYF. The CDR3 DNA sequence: TGTGCCAGCAGCCTCACGGCATTTTGGGCCAAAAACATTCAGTACTTC.

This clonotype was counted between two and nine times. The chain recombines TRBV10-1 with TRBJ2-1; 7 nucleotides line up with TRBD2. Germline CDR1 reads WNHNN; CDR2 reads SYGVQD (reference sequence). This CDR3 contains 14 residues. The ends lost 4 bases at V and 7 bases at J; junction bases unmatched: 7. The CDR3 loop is CASSGGLTRNEQFF. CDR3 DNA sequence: TGCGCCAGCAGTGGGGGACTAACCCGGAATGAGCAGTTCTTC.

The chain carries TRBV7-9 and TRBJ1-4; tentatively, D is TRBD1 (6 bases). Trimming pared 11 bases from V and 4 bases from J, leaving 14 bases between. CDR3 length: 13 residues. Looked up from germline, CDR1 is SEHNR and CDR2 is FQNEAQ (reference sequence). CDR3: CACQTGLNEKLFF. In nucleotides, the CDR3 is TGTGCCTGCCAGACAGGCCTTAATGAAAAACTGTTTTTT.